These T cell receptor beta chains were read from a single sample in a study of graft-versus-host responses after intestinal transplantation. Repertoires were generated with immunoSEQ multiplex PCR, while TCRdb's copy carries only in-frame clones and drops some. The data contain approximately 130,000 clones, just over 90% of them singletons. Their antigen targets remain unknown. The sequencing here drew on unstimulated CD4+ T cells sorted from spleen or lymph node cells, taken before intestinal transplant. All receptors derive from a human donor who received an intestinal transplant. The CDR3 runs from the conserved cysteine through the conserved F or W. Fields, in order: clone size, J gene, D gene, V gene, CDR3 DNA, CDR3 protein. The D gene is left open where the match is weak. Not every row has a clone size; where given, it reads once, few, many or a size class.

>-|TRBJ1-2|-|TRBV4-1
TGCGCCAGCAGCCAATCCGGAGGGGGCTACACCTTC
CASSQSGGGYTF
>once|TRBJ2-7|-|TRBV18
TGTGCCAGCTCACCCCAGGGGAATCATTACGAGCAGTACTTC
CASSPQGNHYEQYF
>-|TRBJ1-3|-|TRBV5-1
TGCGCCAGCAGCTGGGGGACACACACTTACTCTGGAAACACCATATATTTT
CASSWGTHTYSGNTIYF
>-|TRBJ1-5|-|TRBV15
TGTGCCACCAGCAGTCAGGACTCCACTAGCAATCAGCCCCAGCATTTT
CATSSQDSTSNQPQHF
>-|TRBJ1-4|-|TRBV10-3
TGTGCCATCAGTGAGGGTGGGGGGGTAAATGGAAAACTGTTTTTT
CAISEGGGVNGKLFF
>-|TRBJ2-7|TRBD1|TRBV11-3
TGTGCCAGCAGCTTAGTAGGGACAGTCTCCTACGAGCAGTACTTC
CASSLVGTVSYEQYF
>-|TRBJ2-5|TRBD2|TRBV5-6
TGTGCCAGCAGCACCTCCGGGACTACCAGGTACCAAGAGACCCAGTACTTC
CASSTSGTTRYQETQYF
>-|TRBJ2-5|TRBD2|TRBV4-1
TGCGCCAGCAGCCAAGATAGGGGGACTAGCGGATACGAGACCCAGTACTTC
CASSQDRGTSGYETQYF
>-|TRBJ2-5|TRBD2|TRBV4-2
TGTGCCAGCAGCCAAGATAGGGGACTAGCGGGGGGGAAGACCCAGTACTTC
CASSQDRGLAGGKTQYF
>-|TRBJ2-5|-|TRBV5-1
TGCGCCAGCAGCCTGCGCGGTCAAGGGGGTGGGTTGAAGACCCAGTACTTC
CASSLRGQGGGLKTQYF
>-|TRBJ2-2|-|TRBV7-8
TGTGCCAGCACATATCAGGACCTAATCGGGGAGCTGTTTTTT
CASTYQDLIGELFF
>-|TRBJ1-1|-|TRBV29-1
TGCAGCGTTGAGACTGGTGACACTGAAGCTTTCTTT
CSVETGDTEAFF
>-|TRBJ1-2|-|TRBV6-5
TGTGCCAGCAGTTACGCGGGAAATAACTATGGCTACACCTTC
CASSYAGNNYGYTF
>-|TRBJ1-2|-|TRBV4-1
TGCGCCAGCAGCCAACCCCGGCTTGAGGGGGTTGGCGGCTACACCTTC
CASSQPRLEGVGGYTF
>-|TRBJ2-2|TRBD2|TRBV7-9
TGTGCCAGCAGCTTAGCCAGGGAGGGAGACACCGGGGAGCTGTTTTTT
CASSLAREGDTGELFF
>-|TRBJ2-5|-|TRBV19
TGTGCCAGTTCAGACGGAAACCAAGAGACCCAGTACTTC
CASSDGNQETQYF
>-|TRBJ1-4|-|TRBV19
TGTGCCAGTAGTACCGAGGGGGAAAAACTGTTTTTT
CASSTEGEKLFF
>-|TRBJ2-5|TRBD2|TRBV5-6
TGTGCCAGCAGCTTGGTAGCGGGGGGGCCGGGGACCCAGTACTTC
CASSLVAGGPGTQYF
>-|TRBJ2-3|-|TRBV6-5
TGTGCCAGCAGTGAGCCTAGCACAGATACGCAGTATTTT
CASSEPSTDTQYF
>-|TRBJ2-7|TRBD2|TRBV11-3
TGTGCCAGCAGCTCTAGCGGGGGCCTGGCCGAGCAGTACTTC
CASSSSGGLAEQYF
>-|TRBJ2-2|TRBD1|TRBV7-8
TGTGCCAGCAGCCCCTTCGGACAGGGGAACACCGGGGAGCTGTTTTTT
CASSPFGQGNTGELFF
>-|TRBJ2-7|TRBD1|TRBV5-1
TGCGCCAGCTCTGGACAGGGGACCTACGAGCAGTACTTC
CASSGQGTYEQYF
>-|TRBJ2-7|TRBD2|TRBV5-6
TGTGCCAGCAGCCTTAGCCGGGGGGGGGAGCAGTACTTC
CASSLSRGGEQYF
>-|TRBJ1-6|-|TRBV6-1
TGTGCCAACAGGGAGATACCCTATAATTCACCCCTCCACTTT
CANREIPYNSPLHF
>-|TRBJ1-2|-|TRBV2
TGTGCCAGCAGCGGCCTGAATTACCAAGGGGGCTTC
CASSGLNYQGGF
>-|TRBJ1-6|-|TRBV19
TGTGCCAGTAGTATAGGGGGGTTGGATTCACCCCTCCACTTT
CASSIGGLDSPLHF
>-|TRBJ2-7|-|TRBV5-1
TGCGCCAGCAGCTTGTGGGGGTCCAGCTCCTACGAGCAGTACTTC
CASSLWGSSSYEQYF
>-|TRBJ1-5|-|TRBV10-3
TGTGCCATCAGTGAGCTCCCTAGGGGGCCCCAGCATTTT
CAISELPRGPQHF
>-|TRBJ2-1|-|TRBV4-2
TGTGCCAGCAGCCAAGAATACATTGAGCAGTTCTTC
CASSQEYIEQFF
>-|TRBJ1-1|-|TRBV18
TGTGCCAGCTCACCCGTCATCGAGGGTAAAGCTTTCTTT
CASSPVIEGKAFF
>-|TRBJ1-6|-|TRBV5-6
TGTGCCAGCAGCTTTTGGGGGTATGGTTCACCCCTCCACTTT
CASSFWGYGSPLHF
>-|TRBJ2-1|-|TRBV5-1
TGCGCCAGCAGCTTCCAAGACAATGAGCAGTTCTTC
CASSFQDNEQFF
>once|TRBJ1-3|-|TRBV9
TGTGCCAGCACTATCGGAGAGGCAGGAAACACCATATATTTT
CASTIGEAGNTIYF
>-|TRBJ1-5|-|TRBV7-2
TGTGCCAGCAGCCGAAGGGAACAGCCCCAGCATTTT
CASSRREQPQHF
>-|TRBJ1-1|TRBD1|TRBV11-3
TGTGCCAGCAGCTTATCCGGACAGGGGAGGACTGAAGCTTTCTTT
CASSLSGQGRTEAFF
>-|TRBJ2-5|TRBD2|TRBV5-4
TGTGCCAGCAGCCTCAAGACGGGGGGTGAGACCCAGTACTTC
CASSLKTGGETQYF
>-|TRBJ2-1|TRBD1|TRBV7-3
TGTGCCAGCACCACTCCGGGACAGACATACAATGAGCAGTTCTTC
CASTTPGQTYNEQFF
>-|TRBJ2-7|TRBD1|TRBV30
TGTGCCTGGGGGGACAGTCCCTACGAGCAGTACTTC
CAWGDSPYEQYF
>-|TRBJ2-1|-|TRBV2
TGTGCCAGCAGTGATGTGGGGGGTCGTTACAATGAGCAGTTCTTC
CASSDVGGRYNEQFF
>-|TRBJ2-5|-|TRBV7-2
TGTGCCAGCAGCCCTGCCGGGCTTTGGAAGACCCAGTACTTC
CASSPAGLWKTQYF
>-|TRBJ1-2|-|TRBV7-8
TGTGCCAGCAGCTTAGGCCCTAACTATGGCTACACCTTC
CASSLGPNYGYTF
>-|TRBJ1-1|-|TRBV5-1
TGCGCCAGCAGCTTGCAGGCACAACTGGACTTGAACACTGAAGCTTTCTTT
CASSLQAQLDLNTEAFF
>-|TRBJ2-1|-|TRBV6-1
TGTGCCACCAACGGCCGGAATAGTGATGAGCAGTTCTTC
CATNGRNSDEQFF
>-|TRBJ1-2|-|TRBV6-5
TGTGCCAGCAGTTACGCGGGGGTAGAAGCGGGCTACACCTTC
CASSYAGVEAGYTF
>-|TRBJ1-2|TRBD1|TRBV4-2
TGTGCCAGCAGCCAGCAGGGGGCGCAAAGGGTCGATGGCTACACCTTC
CASSQQGAQRVDGYTF
>few|TRBJ1-6|TRBD1|TRBV19
TGTGCCAGTAGTATGAACAGGGGGCTCCATTCACCCCTCCACTTT
CASSMNRGLHSPLHF
>once|TRBJ2-3|-|TRBV5-1
TGCGCCAGCTGTCCGGGAGAAAACACAGATACGCAGTATTTT
CASCPGENTDTQYF
>-|TRBJ1-5|-|TRBV10-3
TGTGCCATCAGTTCACAAACGGATCAGCCCCAGCATTTT
CAISSQTDQPQHF
>-|TRBJ2-2|TRBD2|TRBV2
TGTGCCAGCGGCAGACTAGCGGGGGGAAGTTCCGGGGAGCTGTTTTTT
CASGRLAGGSSGELFF
>-|TRBJ1-5|-|TRBV1
TGCACCAGCAGCCAAGGTAAGGAGAAGAACAATCAGCCCCAGCATTTT
CTSSQGKEKNNQPQHF
>-|TRBJ2-1|TRBD1|TRBV18
TGTGCCAGCTCACAATCCGGGACAGGGAACCGCAATGAGCAGTTCTTC
CASSQSGTGNRNEQFF